This T cell receptor beta chain stems from a study of T cells in Graves' hyperthyroidism and ophthalmopathy. About the study: Peripheral blood draws took place at initial diagnosis, ahead of any treatment.

Germline assignment: CDR1 DFQATT and CDR2 SNEGSKA (reference sequence). Trimming removed 1 base from V and 4 bases from J, with 13 bases in between. This CDR3 spans 14 amino acids. This clonotype has ten or more counts. Template material for amplifying TCR beta CDR3 regions consisted of RNA transcripts. A set of HTBI primers served as the primers for a first-round RT-PCR of the TCR CDR3. Using its own MiXCR run on the multiplex PCR reads, TCRdb lists one record per CDR3 protein. Of some 500,000 distinct CDR3 sequences in the sample, around an eighth were seen once. This sequence was found in a woman under 30 with Graves' hyperthyroidism. This chain uses TRBV20-1 with TRBJ2-5, with D possibly being TRBD2 (5 bases). Sequencing was done on a sample of blood. The CDR3 DNA follows: TGCAGTGCTAGAGGTCCGAAGGCGGGAGAGACCCAGTACTTC. Translation gives CSARGPKAGETQYF.